The rows below give T cell receptor beta chains drawn from one sample of a study of Graves' ophthalmopathy and Graves' hyperthyroidism. MiXCR, applied by TCRdb to the multiplex PCR reads, yields one record per CDR3 protein. The sample lists roughly 160,000 distinct CDR3 sequences, over 35% occurring once. The specimen sequenced was peripheral blood. The receptors here all came from a woman aged 40 to 50 with Graves' ophthalmopathy. CDR3s include the opening cysteine and the closing phenylalanine or tryptophan. Each record gives: J gene, V gene, CDR3 protein.

TRBJ2-7	TRBV30	CAWSVGGTESEQYF
TRBJ1-5	TRBV29-1	CSVRQDSNQPQHF
TRBJ2-5	TRBV7-8	CASSYTDDWETQYF
TRBJ1-2	TRBV10-3	CAISGTASNYGYTF
TRBJ1-1	TRBV24-1	CATSNTVNTEAFF
TRBJ1-2	TRBV28	CASSFIGQGAGNYGYTF
TRBJ2-7	TRBV7-2	CASSYTGGAKYF
TRBJ2-2	TRBV28	CASSLGGLAGVTGELFF
TRBJ2-7	TRBV7-2	CASSLWLAGGPYEQYF
TRBJ2-7	TRBV7-2	CASSSLGLNSYEQYF
TRBJ2-7	TRBV6-1	CASREASGVPYEQYF
TRBJ1-1	TRBV6-1	CASTNPSSRYTEAFF
TRBJ2-4	TRBV12-3/TRBV12-4	CASASGGAKNIQYF
TRBJ2-2	TRBV11-3	CASSLAGLYTGELFF
TRBJ2-7	TRBV6-2/TRBV6-3	CASSSSSGSSYEQYF
TRBJ2-5	TRBV6-2/TRBV6-3	CANSYSSGWYF